These 20 T cell receptor beta chains were all obtained from the same sample, sequenced in a study of T-cell reconstitution after alpha-beta-depleted transplantation in children. For TCRbeta, the library was prepared with unique molecular identifiers. Using its own MiXCR run on the PCR reads, TCRdb lists one record per CDR3 protein. The sample contains approximately 270,000 distinct CDR3 sequences, nearly 10% of which appear only once. The input for sequencing was PBMCs from the stem cell graft donor, taken from the stem cell graft. Source of these receptors: a human donor who donated a stem cell graft to a child with SCID.

In its sample, this clonotype was seen a few times. The chain couples TRBV27 to TRBJ2-7, with TRBD1 matching 9 bases. Germline CDR1 reads MNHEY; CDR2 reads SMNVEV (reference sequence). V lost 3 bases to trimming and J lost 0 bases; unmatched junction nucleotides: 9. The CDR3 length is 17 residues. This chain's CDR3 is CASSLSTGTGSSYEQYF. In DNA, the CDR3 is TGTGCCAGCAGTTTGTCCACCGGGACAGGGAGCTCCTACGAGCAGTACTTC.

This clonotype was observed a few times. The chain combines TRBV6-1 with TRBJ2-4; the match to TRBD1 covers 10 bases. This CDR3 is 16 amino acids long. The V segment lost 4 bases and the J segment 1 base; nucleotides outside the gene matches: 4. Germline lookup yields CDR1 MNHNS and CDR2 SASEGT. In nucleotides, the CDR3 is TGTGCCAGCAGTGGCGGACAGGGGGGGGCCAAAAACATTCAGTACTTC. Protein sequence: CASSGGQGGAKNIQYF.

CDR3 protein: CASRTGVGANVLTF. CDR3 bases: TGTGCCAGCAGGACAGGGGTAGGGGCCAACGTCCTGACTTTC. The chain joins TRBV7-9 to TRBJ2-6; 8 positions match TRBD1. The CDR3 consists of 14 residues. The germline gives CDR1 SEHNR, CDR2 FQNEAQ (reference sequence). The V segment lost 6 bases and the J segment 4 bases; nucleotides outside the gene matches: 2. Supplemented by reference TRBV7-9 and TRBJ2-6, the full variable domain reads DTGVSQNPRHKITKRGQNVTFRCDPISEHNRLYWYRQTLGQGPEFLTYFQNEAQLEKSRLLSDRFSAERPKGSFSTLEIQRTEQGDSAMYLCASRTGVGANVLTFGAGSRLTVL.

This rearrangement joins TRBV4-1 to TRBJ2-7; D perhaps matches TRBD1 (6 bases). Trimming removed 4 bases from V and 5 bases from J, with 21 bases in between. Germline CDR1 reads MGHRA; CDR2 reads YSYEKL. CDR3 length: 16 amino acids. The CDR3 here is CASSRKGHPFLDEQYF. CDR3 sequence (DNA): TGCGCCAGCAGCCGAAAGGGACATCCCTTTCTCGACGAGCAGTACTTC.

This clonotype appeared many times. The chain employs TRBV7-8 and TRBJ2-7; 7 bases are shared with TRBD2. The CDR3 consists of 15 residues. The ends lost 3 bases at V and 0 bases at J; junction bases unmatched: 5. The germline V gene encodes CDR1 SGHVS and CDR2 FQNEAQ. This CDR3 reads CASSFLSGGSYEQYF. CDR3 DNA sequence: TGTGCCAGCAGCTTCCTTTCGGGGGGCTCCTACGAGCAGTACTTC.

CDR3 loop: CASSKGQPGGYTF. CDR3 nucleotides: TGTGCCAGCAGCAAGGGACAGCCAGGGGGCTACACCTTC. This chain uses TRBV7-9 with TRBJ1-2; 7 bases are a match to TRBD1. The CDR3 consists of 13 residues. Germline V CDR1 and CDR2: SEHNR, FQNEAQ (reference sequence). With V trimmed by 5 bases and J by 8 bases, 8 bases remained unmatched.

This clonotype has at least ten counts. The chain combines TRBV5-6 with TRBJ2-3; D is possibly TRBD2 (6 bases). Per the germline V gene, CDR1 is SGHDT and CDR2 is YYEEEE. The CDR3 runs 15 residues. The V gene lost 0 bases and the J gene lost 4 bases, with 12 bases spanning the gap. CDR3 coding DNA: TGTGCCAGCAGCTTGGGCCAGGGAGGCCCAGATACGCAGTATTTT. Protein product: CASSLGQGGPDTQYF.

About this clonotype: This could be a read error, since a much larger clone is one nucleotide away. The rearrangement uses TRBV6-1 and TRBJ2-2; 13 bases are a match to TRBD2. The CDR3 is 18 amino acids. Germline loops: CDR1 MNHNS, CDR2 SASEGT. CDR3 residues: CASSPETSGGTNTGELIF. The DNA for the CDR3 is TGTGCCAGCAGTCCCGAGACTAGCGGGGGGACGAACACCGGGGAGCTGATTTTT.

This clonotype was found a few times. V gene TRBV5-6 combines with J gene TRBJ2-2; the D gene is possibly TRBD1 (6 bases). The CDR3 sequence is 17 residues long. The germline V and J ends were trimmed by 0 bases and 4 bases, with 16 bases remaining between them. The germline V gene encodes CDR1 SGHDT and CDR2 YYEEEE. CDR3 DNA: TGTGCCAGCAGCTTGGATGGGACAACTGAGGGCACCGGGGAGCTGTTTTTT. Its protein is CASSLDGTTEGTGELFF.

This chain connects TRBV6-5 to TRBJ2-7; tentatively, D is TRBD1 (6 bases). Per the germline V gene, CDR1 is MNHEY and CDR2 is SVGAGI. V was trimmed by 3 bases and J by 5 bases, leaving 17 bases between them. The CDR3 covers 15 residues. In nucleotides, the CDR3 is TGTGCCAGCAGTTATAATGGCCAGGGGATGAACGAGCAGTACTTC. Translation: CASSYNGQGMNEQYF.

The chain couples TRBV5-1 to TRBJ1-1; D is undetermined. The CDR3 has 15 amino acids. V was cut by 0 bases and J by 4 bases, with 13 bases left in between. The germline V gene encodes CDR1 SGHRS and CDR2 YFSETQ. The CDR3 DNA reads TGCGCCAGCAGCTTGGAGGAGTTCGGCAGCACTGAAGCTTTCTTT. Residues: CASSLEEFGSTEAFF. Looking up the rest from reference TRBV5-1 and TRBJ1-1 gives the full variable domain: KAGVTQTPRYLIKTRGQQVTLSCSPISGHRSVSWYQQTPGQGLQFLFEYFSETQRNKGNFPGRFSGRQFSNSRSEMNVSTLELGDSALYLCASSLEEFGSTEAFFGQGTRLTVV.

The gene calls are TRBV3-1 and TRBJ2-1, with a weak D call TRBD2 (6 bases). Germline V CDR1 and CDR2: LGHDT, YNNKEL (reference sequence). Trimming shortened V by 0 bases and J by 4 bases, and 13 bases separated the two germline ends. This CDR3 has 16 residues. CDR3 loop: CASSQESARDYNEQFF. The CDR3 DNA follows: TGTGCCAGCAGCCAAGAGTCTGCGCGGGATTACAATGAGCAGTTCTTC.

V and J are TRBV9 and TRBJ2-3; D is possibly TRBD1 (6 bases). V lost 3 bases to trimming and J lost 5 bases, with 16 bases between them. The CDR3 consists of 15 residues. Germline-derived CDR1 and CDR2 are SGDLS and YYNGEE. The CDR3 sequence is CASSEIGAGVDTQYF. CDR3 nucleotide sequence: TGTGCCAGCAGCGAAATCGGCGCAGGGGTAGATACGCAGTATTTT.

The chain links TRBV7-8 to TRBJ1-6, with 7 bases lining up with TRBD1. The CDR3 spans 14 residues. J was trimmed by 5 bases and V by 3 bases; bases with no gene match: 1. Germline loops: CDR1 SGHVS, CDR2 FQNEAQ. The CDR3 spells CASSLGQNNSPLHF. The CDR3 bases are TGTGCCAGCAGCTTGGGACAGAATAATTCACCCCTCCACTTT.

The sample holds many counts of this clonotype. V usage is TRBV12-3 or TRBV12-4 and J usage is TRBJ2-2, with 8 bases aligning to TRBD1. With V trimmed by 6 bases and J by 5 bases, 5 bases remained unmatched. The CDR3 length is 14 residues. This CDR3 is CASRQGAQTGELFF. The CDR3 DNA reads as TGTGCCAGCAGGCAGGGGGCGCAAACCGGGGAGCTGTTTTTT.

This clonotype was observed a handful of times. This chain uses TRBV6-5 with TRBJ2-7, with 7 bases matching TRBD1. Germline V gene data show CDR1 as MNHEY and CDR2 as SVGAGI. Trimming at V came to 0 bases and at J to 2 bases, leaving 1 base not matched to a gene. The CDR3 has 14 residues. CDR3 bases: TGTGCCAGCAGTTACTCGGGACAGACCTACGAGCAGTACTTC. This translates into CASSYSGQTYEQYF.

This clonotype has a handful of counts. The V call is TRBV7-3, the J call TRBJ2-1, with 14 bases matching TRBD2. Losses at the gene ends were 8 bases for V and 0 bases for J; bases not matched to a gene: 9. The CDR3 is 18 residues long. Germline values: CDR1 SGHTA, CDR2 FQGTGA. The CDR3 here is CASHPGLAGGSSYNEQFF. The CDR3, as DNA: TGTGCCAGCCACCCTGGACTAGCGGGGGGTTCCTCCTACAATGAGCAGTTCTTC. Variable domain in full (rest from reference TRBV7-3 and TRBJ2-1): GAGVSQTPSNKVTEKGKYVELRCDPISGHTALYWYRQSLGQGPEFLIYFQGTGAADDSGLPNDRFFAVRPEGSVSTLKIQRTERGDSAVYLCASHPGLAGGSSYNEQFFGPGTRLTVL.

This clonotype was observed at least ten times. The chain recombines TRBV12-3 or TRBV12-4 with TRBJ2-4; unclear D gene. Trimming shortened V by 7 bases and J by 9 bases, and 10 bases separated the two germline ends. The CDR3 has 11 amino acids. The CDR3 sequence is CASNGGFIQYF. Written as DNA, the CDR3 is TGTGCCAGCAACGGCGGATTCATTCAGTACTTC.

The sample holds a few counts of this clonotype. This chain joins TRBV2 and TRBJ2-3, with D maybe TRBD1 (6 bases). The V end was cut by 7 bases, the J end by 5 bases, with 19 bases between. CDR1 is SNHLY and CDR2 is FYNNEI in the germline V gene. The CDR3 totals 15 residues. The DNA for the CDR3 is TGTGCCAGCAATGTGGGGGCCCTGGGTGAAGATACGCAGTATTTT. This encodes CASNVGALGEDTQYF.

The V and J genes are TRBV19 and TRBJ1-5; D uncertain. The CDR3 is made up of 14 amino acids. CDR1 and CDR2 from the germline V gene are LNHDA and SQIVND (reference sequence). V dropped 6 bases and J dropped 4 bases, with 13 bases sitting between them. In DNA form, the CDR3 reads TGTGCCAGTAGCCCGACAAGCCCAAATCAGCCCCAGCATTTT. Its protein is CASSPTSPNQPQHF.